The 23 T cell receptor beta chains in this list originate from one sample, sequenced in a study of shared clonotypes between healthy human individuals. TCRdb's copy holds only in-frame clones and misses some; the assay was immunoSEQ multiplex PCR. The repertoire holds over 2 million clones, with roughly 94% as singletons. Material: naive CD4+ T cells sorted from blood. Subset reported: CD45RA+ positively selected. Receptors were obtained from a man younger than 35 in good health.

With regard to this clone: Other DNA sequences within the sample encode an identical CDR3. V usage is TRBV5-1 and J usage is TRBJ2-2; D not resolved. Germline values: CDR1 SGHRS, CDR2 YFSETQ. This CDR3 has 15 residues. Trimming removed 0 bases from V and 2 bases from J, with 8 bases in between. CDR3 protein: CASSLGQQNTGELFF. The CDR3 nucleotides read TGCGCCAGCAGCTTGGGCCAGCAAAACACCGGGGAGCTGTTTTTT.

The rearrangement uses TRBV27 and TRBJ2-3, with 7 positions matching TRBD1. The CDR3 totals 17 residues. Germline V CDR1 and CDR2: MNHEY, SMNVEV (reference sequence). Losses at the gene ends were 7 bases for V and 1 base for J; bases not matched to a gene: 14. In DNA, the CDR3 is TGTGCCAGCAAAACAGGGGCGTACATGTGGGGCACAGATACGCAGTATTTT. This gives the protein CASKTGAYMWGTDTQYF.

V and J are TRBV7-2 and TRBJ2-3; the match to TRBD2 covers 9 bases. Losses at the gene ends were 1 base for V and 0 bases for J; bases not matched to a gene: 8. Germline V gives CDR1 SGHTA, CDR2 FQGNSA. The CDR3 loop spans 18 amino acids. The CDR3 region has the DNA TGTGCCAGCAGCTTAGGCGGGAGGGCACTCCCTAGCACAGATACGCAGTATTTT. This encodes CASSLGGRALPSTDTQYF.

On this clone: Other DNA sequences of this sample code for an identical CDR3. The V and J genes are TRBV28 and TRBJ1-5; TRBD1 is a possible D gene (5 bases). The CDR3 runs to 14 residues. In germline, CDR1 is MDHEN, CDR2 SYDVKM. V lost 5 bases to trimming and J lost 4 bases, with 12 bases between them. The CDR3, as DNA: TGTGCCAGCAGTCAGGGAGGGGATAATCAGCCCCAGCATTTT. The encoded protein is CASSQGGDNQPQHF.

CDR3 protein: CASSGDREANTEAFF. CDR3 coding DNA: TGTGCCAGCAGTGGAGACAGGGAGGCGAACACTGAAGCTTTCTTT. The chain employs TRBV28 and TRBJ1-1; 7 positions match TRBD1. In germline, CDR1 is MDHEN, CDR2 SYDVKM. The CDR3 is 15 amino acids. V shed 5 bases and J 1 base; nucleotides not matched to a gene: 7.

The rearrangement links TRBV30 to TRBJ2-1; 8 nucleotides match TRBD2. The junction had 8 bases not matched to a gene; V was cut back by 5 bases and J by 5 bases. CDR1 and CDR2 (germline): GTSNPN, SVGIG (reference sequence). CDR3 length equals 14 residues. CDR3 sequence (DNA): TGTGCCTGGGCGGGGGGACGCACACACAATGAGCAGTTCTTC. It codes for CAWAGGRTHNEQFF.

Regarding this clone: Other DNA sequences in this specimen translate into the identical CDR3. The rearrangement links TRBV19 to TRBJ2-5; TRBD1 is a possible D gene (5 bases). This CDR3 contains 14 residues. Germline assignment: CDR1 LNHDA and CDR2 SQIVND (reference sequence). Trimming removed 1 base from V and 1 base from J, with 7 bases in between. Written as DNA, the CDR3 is TGTGCCAGTAGTATAGCTGGGGCCCAAGAGACCCAGTACTTC. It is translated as CASSIAGAQETQYF.

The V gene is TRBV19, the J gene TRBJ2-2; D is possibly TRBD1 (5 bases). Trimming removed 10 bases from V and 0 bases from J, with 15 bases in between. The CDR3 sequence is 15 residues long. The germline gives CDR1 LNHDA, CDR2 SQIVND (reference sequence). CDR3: CATKGVASNTGELFF. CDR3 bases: TGTGCCACCAAAGGGGTGGCCTCGAACACCGGGGAGCTGTTTTTT. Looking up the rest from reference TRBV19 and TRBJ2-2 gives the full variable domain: DGGITQSPKYLFRKEGQNVTLSCEQNLNHDAMYWYRQDPGQGLRLIYYSQIVNDFQKGDIAEGYSVSREKKESFPLTVTSAQKNPTAFYLCATKGVASNTGELFFGEGSRLTVL.

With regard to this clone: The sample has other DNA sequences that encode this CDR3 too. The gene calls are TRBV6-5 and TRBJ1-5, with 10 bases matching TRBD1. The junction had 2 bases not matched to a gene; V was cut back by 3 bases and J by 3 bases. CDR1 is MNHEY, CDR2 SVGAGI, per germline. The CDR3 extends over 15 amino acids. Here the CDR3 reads CASSYGQGDNQPQHF. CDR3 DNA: TGTGCCAGCAGTTATGGACAGGGGGACAATCAGCCCCAGCATTTT.

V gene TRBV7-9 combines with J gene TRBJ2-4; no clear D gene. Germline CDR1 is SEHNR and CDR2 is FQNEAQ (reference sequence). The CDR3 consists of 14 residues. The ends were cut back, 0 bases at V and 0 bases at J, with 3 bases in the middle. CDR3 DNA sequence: TGTGCCAGCAGCTTAGCGGTAGCCAAAAACATTCAGTACTTC. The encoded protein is CASSLAVAKNIQYF.

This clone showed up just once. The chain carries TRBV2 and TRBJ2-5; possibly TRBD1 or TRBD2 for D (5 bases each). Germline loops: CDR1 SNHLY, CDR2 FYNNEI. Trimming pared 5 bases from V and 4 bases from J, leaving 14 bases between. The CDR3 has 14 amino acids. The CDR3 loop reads CASSRDGRGETQYF. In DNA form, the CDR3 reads TGTGCCAGCAGTAGGGACGGCCGAGGAGAGACCCAGTACTTC.

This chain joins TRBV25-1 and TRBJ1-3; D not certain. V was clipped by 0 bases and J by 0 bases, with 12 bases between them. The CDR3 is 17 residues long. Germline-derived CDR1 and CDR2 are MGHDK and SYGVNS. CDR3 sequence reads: CASSEYSDIISGNTIYF. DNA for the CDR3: TGTGCCAGCAGTGAATATTCGGATATTATCTCTGGAAACACCATATATTTT.

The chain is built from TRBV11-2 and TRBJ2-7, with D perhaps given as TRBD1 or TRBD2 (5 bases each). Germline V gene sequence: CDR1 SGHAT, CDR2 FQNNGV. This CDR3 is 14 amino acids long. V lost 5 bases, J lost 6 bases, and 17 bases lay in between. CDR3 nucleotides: TGTGCCAGCAGCCCGGTGGTCCGGGGCGGCGAGCAGTACTTC. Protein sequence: CASSPVVRGGEQYF.

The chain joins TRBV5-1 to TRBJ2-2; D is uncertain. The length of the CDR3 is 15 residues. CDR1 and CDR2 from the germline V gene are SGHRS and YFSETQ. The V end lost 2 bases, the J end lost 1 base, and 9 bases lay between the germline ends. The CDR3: CASSFSRGNTGELFF. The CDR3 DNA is TGCGCCAGCAGCTTTTCTCGCGGGAACACCGGGGAGCTGTTTTTT.

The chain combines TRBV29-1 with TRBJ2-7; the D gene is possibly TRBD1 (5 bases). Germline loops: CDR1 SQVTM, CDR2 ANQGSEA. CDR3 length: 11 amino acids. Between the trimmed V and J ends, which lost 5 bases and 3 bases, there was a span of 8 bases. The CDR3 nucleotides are TGCAGCGTTTACGACAGCTACGAGCAGTACTTC. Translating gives CSVYDSYEQYF.

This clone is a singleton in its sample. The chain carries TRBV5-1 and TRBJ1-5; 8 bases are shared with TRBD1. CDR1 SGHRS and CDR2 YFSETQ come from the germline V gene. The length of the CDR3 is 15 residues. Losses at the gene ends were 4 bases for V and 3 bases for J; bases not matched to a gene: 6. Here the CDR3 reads CASSPTGAFNQPQHF. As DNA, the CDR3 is TGCGCCAGCAGCCCGACAGGGGCCTTCAATCAGCCCCAGCATTTT.

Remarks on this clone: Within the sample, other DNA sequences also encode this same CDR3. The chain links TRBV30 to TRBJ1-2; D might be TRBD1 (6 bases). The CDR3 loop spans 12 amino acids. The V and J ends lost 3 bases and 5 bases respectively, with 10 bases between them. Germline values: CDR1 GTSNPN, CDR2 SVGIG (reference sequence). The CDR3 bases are TGTGCCTGGAGCAGCCAGGGGTATGGCTACACCTTC. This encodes CAWSSQGYGYTF.

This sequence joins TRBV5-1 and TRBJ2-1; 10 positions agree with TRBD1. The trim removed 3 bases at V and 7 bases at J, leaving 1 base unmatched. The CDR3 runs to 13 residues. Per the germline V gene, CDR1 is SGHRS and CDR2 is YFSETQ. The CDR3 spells CASSWDRGNEQFF. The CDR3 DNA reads TGCGCCAGCAGCTGGGACAGGGGAAATGAGCAGTTCTTC. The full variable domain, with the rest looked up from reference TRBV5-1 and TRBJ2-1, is KAGVTQTPRYLIKTRGQQVTLSCSPISGHRSVSWYQQTPGQGLQFLFEYFSETQRNKGNFPGRFSGRQFSNSRSEMNVSTLELGDSALYLCASSWDRGNEQFFGPGTRLTVL.

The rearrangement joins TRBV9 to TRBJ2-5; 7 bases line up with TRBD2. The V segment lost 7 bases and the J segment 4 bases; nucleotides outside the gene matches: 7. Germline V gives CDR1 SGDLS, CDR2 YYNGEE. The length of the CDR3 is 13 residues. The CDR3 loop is CASGGAGPETQYF. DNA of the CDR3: TGTGCCAGCGGCGGAGCGGGGCCAGAGACCCAGTACTTC.

Written as DNA, the CDR3 is TGTGCCTGGAGTCGGGGTTCAGGGGGCGGTTCACCCCTCCACTTT. Translated: CAWSRGSGGGSPLHF. The V and J genes are TRBV30 and TRBJ1-6; the match to TRBD1 covers 8 bases. The trim removed 2 bases at V and 9 bases at J, leaving 9 bases unmatched. Germline V lookup: CDR1 GTSNPN, CDR2 SVGIG (reference sequence). This CDR3 contains 15 residues. Together with reference TRBV30 and TRBJ1-6, the CDR3 gives the full variable domain: SQTIHQWPATLVQPVGSPLSLECTVEGTSNPNLYWYRQAAGRGLQLLFYSVGIGQISSEVPQNLSASRPQDRQFILSSKKLLLSDSGFYLCAWSRGSGGGSPLHFGNGTRLTVT.

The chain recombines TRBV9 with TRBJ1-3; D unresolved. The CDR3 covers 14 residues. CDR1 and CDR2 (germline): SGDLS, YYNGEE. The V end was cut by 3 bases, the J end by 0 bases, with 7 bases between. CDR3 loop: CASSASSSGNTIYF. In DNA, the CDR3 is TGTGCCAGCAGCGCGTCTAGCTCTGGAAACACCATATATTTT.

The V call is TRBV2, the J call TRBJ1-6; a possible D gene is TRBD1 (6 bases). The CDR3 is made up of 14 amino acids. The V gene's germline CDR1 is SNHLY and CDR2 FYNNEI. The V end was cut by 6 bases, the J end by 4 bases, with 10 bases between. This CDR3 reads CASSVQGYNSPLHF. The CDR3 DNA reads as TGTGCCAGCAGCGTTCAGGGGTATAATTCACCCCTCCACTTT.

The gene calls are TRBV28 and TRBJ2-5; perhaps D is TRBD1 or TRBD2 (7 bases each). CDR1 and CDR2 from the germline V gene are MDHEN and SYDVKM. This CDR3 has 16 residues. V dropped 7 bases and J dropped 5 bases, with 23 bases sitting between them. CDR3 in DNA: TGTGCCAGCACTCTTAGGGAGGGGGCGCGATGGGAGACCCAGTACTTC. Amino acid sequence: CASTLREGARWETQYF.